What follows are 32 T cell receptor beta chains derived from one specimen sequenced in a study of T-cell memory formation after mild COVID-19. TCRdb passed the 5' RACE reads through MiXCR, listing each CDR3 protein once. The sample includes around 300,000 distinct CDR3 sequences, roughly 13% of them seen just once. Sequenced sample: PBMCs or a T cell subset sorted from them (not recorded which). The receptors originated from a man between 18 and 35 years old who had mild COVID-19 (a few samples of this study predate the infection). Cell type and time point are not known.

The genes are TRBV3-1 and TRBJ2-5; 14 nucleotides agree with TRBD2. Trimming cost V 0 bases and J 4 bases; bases outside gene matches: 10. The CDR3 has 19 residues. Germline V gene data show CDR1 as LGHDT and CDR2 as YNNKEL (reference sequence). The CDR3 nucleotides read TGTGCCAGCAGCCAAGAAGTCCGACTAGCGGGGGGGCCGAGAGAGACCCAGTACTTC. Translated: CASSQEVRLAGGPRETQYF.

A few counts support this clonotype. The chain employs TRBV5-1 and TRBJ1-5; 7 nucleotides line up with TRBD1. V shed 4 bases, J shed 6 bases, and the junction held 4 bases outside the gene matches. This CDR3 spans 13 amino acids. The germline CDR1 and CDR2 sequences are SGHRS and YFSETQ. The CDR3 spells CASSQRGPQPQHF. CDR3 in DNA: TGCGCCAGCAGCCAGAGGGGGCCTCAGCCCCAGCATTTT.

This clonotype was counted between two and nine times. V and J are TRBV30 and TRBJ1-5; a possible D gene is TRBD1 (6 bases). This CDR3 region has 13 residues. Per germline, CDR1 GTSNPN and CDR2 SVGIG (reference sequence). Trimming removed 0 bases at V and 9 bases at J, with 12 bases between. CDR3 coding DNA: TGTGCCTGGAGTGTGAAGGGGGGAGGGCCCCAGCATTTT. Its protein product is CAWSVKGGGPQHF.

The chain has TRBV5-5 and TRBJ1-2; TRBD1 matches at 7 bases. J gave up 4 bases and V 2 bases, and 5 bases lay outside the gene matches. Germline CDR1 SGHKS, CDR2 YYEKEE (reference sequence). The CDR3 consists of 14 residues. The CDR3 here is CASSLQGTSYGYTF. The CDR3 coding sequence is TGTGCCAGCAGCTTACAGGGGACTTCCTATGGCTACACCTTC. The complete variable domain, with remaining parts taken from reference TRBV5-5 and TRBJ1-2, reads DAGVTQSPTHLIKTRGQQVTLRCSPISGHKSVSWYQQVLGQGPQFIFQYYEKEERGRGNFPDRFSARQFPNYSSELNVNALLLGDSALYLCASSLQGTSYGYTFGSGTRLTVV.

This clonotype has at least ten counts. The V call is TRBV7-9, the J call TRBJ2-1; weak D call: TRBD1 (6 bases). The V gene lost 1 base and the J gene lost 6 bases, with 10 bases spanning the gap. CDR1 is SEHNR and CDR2 is FQNEAQ in the germline V gene (reference sequence). The CDR3 runs to 14 residues. CDR3 residues: CASSLEQGVNEQFF. The CDR3 DNA sequence: TGTGCCAGCAGCTTAGAACAGGGCGTCAATGAGCAGTTCTTC.

This clonotype was found a few times. The chain has TRBV11-2 and TRBJ2-3, with D uncertain. Trimming took off 8 bases at V and 5 bases at J, with 8 bases between the two ends. The CDR3 has 11 residues. Per the germline V gene, CDR1 is SGHAT and CDR2 is FQNNGV. The CDR3 nucleotides read TGTGCCAGCTGGTCCTTAGATACGCAGTATTTT. Encoded protein: CASWSLDTQYF.

The V call is TRBV4-1, the J call TRBJ1-1, with a weak D call TRBD1 (6 bases). Between the trimmed V and J ends, which lost 0 bases and 5 bases, there was a span of 22 bases. The CDR3 loop spans 18 amino acids. Germline V lookup: CDR1 MGHRA, CDR2 YSYEKL. CDR3 sequence: CASSQDRAGGHRRTEAFF. The CDR3 DNA follows: TGCGCCAGCAGCCAAGACAGGGCGGGGGGACACCGGAGGACTGAAGCTTTCTTT.

This clonotype came up a few times. The genes are TRBV5-1 and TRBJ2-1, with 8 bases identical to TRBD1. Germline V lookup: CDR1 SGHRS, CDR2 YFSETQ. V was pared by 7 bases and J by 0 bases, with 9 bases of the junction left unmatched. The CDR3 contains 16 residues. The CDR3 DNA follows: TGCGCCAGCGCTCCAGGGGGCGCCGACTCCTACAATGAGCAGTTCTTC. Amino acid sequence: CASAPGGADSYNEQFF.

This clonotype was counted between two and nine times. V gene TRBV5-1 combines with J gene TRBJ1-5; 7 bases match TRBD1. Per the germline V gene, CDR1 is SGHRS and CDR2 is YFSETQ. This CDR3 spans 16 amino acids. With V trimmed by 2 bases and J by 3 bases, 8 bases remained unmatched. The CDR3 DNA sequence: TGCGCCAGCAGCTTCGGCCCCGGGACAGACAATCAGCCCCAGCATTTT. It specifies CASSFGPGTDNQPQHF.

The chain carries TRBV28 and TRBJ2-7; TRBD2 matches 10 bases. Germline V gene sequence: CDR1 MDHEN, CDR2 SYDVKM. The CDR3 is 16 amino acids. With V trimmed by 2 bases and J by 2 bases, 6 bases remained unmatched. The CDR3 region is CASSLVAGGVPYEQYF. The DNA of the CDR3 is TGTGCCAGCAGTTTAGTAGCGGGGGGCGTCCCCTACGAGCAGTACTTC.

This clonotype occurred a few times. The rearrangement joins TRBV2 to TRBJ1-6; 9 positions match TRBD1. Germline CDR1 SNHLY, CDR2 FYNNEI. This CDR3 comprises 15 residues. Losses at the gene ends were 6 bases for V and 11 bases for J; bases not matched to a gene: 11. For the CDR3, the DNA is TGTGCCAGCAGGTTCCCGGGACAGGGAACGACACCCCTCCACTTT. Translation gives CASRFPGQGTTPLHF.

This clonotype was found a few times. The genes are TRBV7-2 and TRBJ1-2, with a weak D call TRBD1 (5 bases). The V end lost 3 bases, the J end lost 0 bases, and 17 bases lay between the germline ends. The CDR3 covers 17 residues. Germline values: CDR1 SGHTA, CDR2 FQGNSA. The CDR3 coding sequence is TGTGCCAGCAGCTTTTTCGTGACAGACATTACTAACTATGGCTACACCTTC. Encoded protein: CASSFFVTDITNYGYTF.

J is TRBJ1-2 and V is TRBV4-2, with 8 bases identical to TRBD1. Germline CDR1 and CDR2: LGHNA and YNFKEQ. This CDR3 region has 15 residues. The V and J ends lost 3 bases and 4 bases, in that order; junction bases with no gene match: 7. CDR3 DNA sequence: TGTGCCAGCAGCCACCCCCGGGACAGGCTCTATGGCTACACCTTC. It translates to CASSHPRDRLYGYTF.

This rearrangement joins TRBV19 to TRBJ2-1; 13 bases map to TRBD2. The CDR3 runs to 15 residues. V lost 7 bases and J lost 4; bases outside the gene matches: 4. Germline values: CDR1 LNHDA, CDR2 SQIVND (reference sequence). CDR3 nucleotides: TGTGCCAGTAAGGGACTAGCGGGGCCTTACAATGAGCAGTTCTTC. This codes for CASKGLAGPYNEQFF.

The V call is TRBV18, the J call TRBJ2-3; D not resolved. V was pared by 1 base and J by 2 bases, with 16 bases between. This CDR3 spans 17 amino acids. Germline values: CDR1 KGHSH, CDR2 LQKENI. The CDR3 is CASSPRPLADNTDTQYF. CDR3 nucleotide sequence: TGTGCCAGCTCACCACGTCCCCTGGCAGATAACACAGATACGCAGTATTTT.

This clonotype was observed a few times. The V call is TRBV19, the J call TRBJ2-1; D not resolved. The CDR3 runs to 13 residues. Deletions cut 5 bases from V and 7 bases from J, with 12 bases between. Germline lookup yields CDR1 LNHDA and CDR2 SQIVND (reference sequence). Here the CDR3 reads CASSDHNGNEQFF. The CDR3, as DNA: TGTGCCAGTAGTGACCACAACGGGAATGAGCAGTTCTTC.

This clonotype has a handful of counts. This sequence joins TRBV18 and TRBJ2-7; D gene uncertain. The CDR3 extends over 14 amino acids. CDR1 KGHSH and CDR2 LQKENI come from the germline V gene. Between the trimmed V and J ends, which lost 1 base and 0 bases, there was a span of 7 bases. CDR3 coding DNA: TGTGCCAGCTCACCACGGGAAACCTCCTACGAGCAGTACTTC. Translated, it gives CASSPRETSYEQYF.

The chain employs TRBV6-6 and TRBJ2-7; D is unresolved. V was pared by 2 bases and J by 6 bases, with 5 bases between. The length of the CDR3 is 11 residues. Germline CDR1 reads MNHNY; CDR2 reads SVGAGI (reference sequence). CDR3 nucleotide sequence: TGTGCCAGCAGTTACGGTATCGAGCAGTACTTC. This sequence encodes CASSYGIEQYF.

At least ten counts were recorded for this clonotype. The gene calls are TRBV7-2 and TRBJ1-5; D not resolved. Germline CDR1 reads SGHTA; CDR2 reads FQGNSA. V lost 3 bases and J 0 bases, leaving 6 bases between the germline ends. The CDR3 is made up of 14 amino acids. CDR3 amino acids: CASSFLSSNQPQHF. The CDR3 coding sequence is TGTGCCAGCAGCTTCCTATCTAGCAATCAGCCCCAGCATTTT.

The rearrangement links TRBV20-1 to TRBJ2-7; TRBD1 agrees at 8 bases. V dropped 3 bases and J dropped 6; count of bases not matched to a gene: 4. There are 12 residues in the CDR3. Germline-derived CDR1 and CDR2 are DFQATT and SNEGSKA (reference sequence). CDR3: CSARDRVLEQYF. DNA of the CDR3: TGCAGTGCTAGGGACAGGGTGCTCGAGCAGTACTTC.

This clonotype occurred once. The chain's CDR3 is CASSSVGEQYF. The CDR3, as DNA: TGTGCCAGCAGCTCGGTTGGCGAGCAGTACTTC. This chain uses TRBV11-2 with TRBJ2-7; no clear D. V was cut by 4 bases and J by 6 bases, with 7 bases left in between. Per germline, CDR1 SGHAT and CDR2 FQNNGV. The CDR3 totals 11 residues. Together with reference TRBV11-2 and TRBJ2-7, the CDR3 gives the full variable domain: EAGVAQSPRYKIIEKRQSVAFWCNPISGHATLYWYQQILGQGPKLLIQFQNNGVVDDSQLPKDRFSAERLKGVDSTLKIQPAKLEDSAVYLCASSSVGEQYFGPGTRLTVT.

This chain uses TRBV3-1 with TRBJ1-2; D is undetermined. The length of the CDR3 is 14 residues. Germline assignment: CDR1 LGHDT and CDR2 YNNKEL (reference sequence). Trimming shortened V by 0 bases and J by 3 bases, and 8 bases separated the two germline ends. The DNA of the CDR3 is TGTGCCAGCAGCCAAGATCAGCAGTACTATGGCTACACCTTC. Protein product: CASSQDQQYYGYTF.

In its sample, this clonotype was seen a few times. V is TRBV3-1 and J is TRBJ1-5, with TRBD1 identical over 7 bases. The CDR3 consists of 13 residues. CDR1 and CDR2 (germline): LGHDT, YNNKEL (reference sequence). Losses at the gene ends were 1 base for V and 6 bases for J; bases not matched to a gene: 0. CDR3 nucleotide sequence: TGTGCCAGCAGCCAAGGACAGGGTCAGCCCCAGCATTTT. Translation gives CASSQGQGQPQHF.

This chain uses TRBV12-3 or TRBV12-4 with TRBJ1-5; weak D call: TRBD1 (5 bases). The CDR3 consists of 16 residues. Between the trimmed V and J ends, which lost 2 bases and 3 bases, there was a span of 14 bases. CDR3 protein: CASSLIQGNLNQPQHF. As DNA, the CDR3 is TGTGCCAGCAGTTTAATCCAGGGAAATCTCAATCAGCCCCAGCATTTT.

This rearrangement joins TRBV7-9 to TRBJ1-1; D call uncertain. Looked up from germline, CDR1 is SEHNR and CDR2 is FQNEAQ (reference sequence). The CDR3 runs to 13 residues. V lost 5 bases to trimming and J lost 4 bases, with 11 bases between them. The CDR3 DNA sequence: TGTGCCAGCAGCCCGATAACATCCACTGAAGCTTTCTTT. Translating gives CASSPITSTEAFF.

The rearrangement uses TRBV5-6 and TRBJ2-3, with TRBD2 as a possible D gene (7 bases). This CDR3 has 15 residues. The V and J ends lost 2 bases and 3 bases respectively, with 13 bases between them. Germline loops: CDR1 SGHDT, CDR2 YYEEEE. The CDR3 reads CASSFDRRGTDTQYF. CDR3 coding DNA: TGTGCCAGCAGCTTCGACAGGCGGGGGACAGATACGCAGTATTTT. The whole variable domain, remainder taken from reference TRBV5-6 and TRBJ2-3, is DAGVTQSPTHLIKTRGQQVTLRCSPKSGHDTVSWYQQALGQGPQFIFQYYEEEERQRGNFPDRFSGHQFPNYSSELNVNALLLGDSALYLCASSFDRRGTDTQYFGPGTRLTVL.

The gene calls are TRBV7-2 and TRBJ1-1; 7 positions agree with TRBD1. Per the germline V gene, CDR1 is SGHTA and CDR2 is FQGNSA. This CDR3 is 16 amino acids long. The ends lost 0 bases at V and 4 bases at J; junction bases unmatched: 8. CDR3 sequence reads: CASSLAAGGKGTEAFF. CDR3 coding DNA: TGTGCCAGCAGCTTAGCGGCAGGGGGTAAGGGCACTGAAGCTTTCTTT.

This clonotype was found a few times. The rearrangement uses TRBV24-1 and TRBJ2-3; D call uncertain. The CDR3 contains 14 residues. Looked up from germline, CDR1 is KGHDR and CDR2 is SFDVKD. V was pared by 3 bases and J by 1 base, with 7 bases between. CDR3 protein: CATSDPGRTDTQYF. In DNA form, the CDR3 reads TGTGCCACCAGTGATCCTGGACGCACAGATACGCAGTATTTT.

This clonotype was seen many times. The chain is built from TRBV20-1 and TRBJ2-1, with 9 bases lining up with TRBD1. With 3 bases clipped from V and 6 bases from J, the junction kept 3 bases outside the gene matches. The CDR3 length is 13 residues. CDR1 is DFQATT, CDR2 SNEGSKA, per germline (reference sequence). CDR3 sequence reads: CSARWTGVNEQFF. Written as DNA, the CDR3 is TGCAGTGCTAGGTGGACAGGGGTCAATGAGCAGTTCTTC.

The rearrangement links TRBV7-8 to TRBJ2-7, with D hard to call. The V end lost 5 bases, the J end lost 0 bases, and 11 bases lay between the germline ends. CDR1 is SGHVS, CDR2 FQNEAQ, per germline. The CDR3 sequence is 14 residues long. CDR3 sequence (DNA): TGTGCCAGCAGCCCTTACATAAGCTCCTACGAGCAGTACTTC. Protein: CASSPYISSYEQYF.

This chain joins TRBV12-3 or TRBV12-4 and TRBJ2-2, with 9 bases that match TRBD1. The CDR3 loop spans 14 amino acids. The V gene end was trimmed by 6 bases and the J gene end by 5 bases; junction bases not matched to a gene: 4. CDR3 sequence reads: CASRRTGETGELFF. CDR3 DNA: TGTGCCAGCAGGCGGACAGGGGAGACCGGGGAGCTGTTTTTT.

The chain combines TRBV6-2 or TRBV6-3 with TRBJ2-7; TRBD2 is a possible D gene (6 bases). This CDR3 has 13 amino acids. Germline CDR1 MNHEY, CDR2 SVGEGT. V was clipped by 2 bases and J by 5 bases, with 10 bases between them. Written as DNA, the CDR3 is TGTGCCAGCAGTTACACTGGGGGGAACGAGCAGTACTTC. The encoded protein is CASSYTGGNEQYF.